Presented here are 5 T cell receptor beta chains from one specimen sequenced in a study of blood T cell repertoires in COVID-19. The table came from immunoSEQ multiplex PCR; TCRdb's copy has only in-frame clones and leaves some out. The sample holds over 200,000 clones, 85% seen once. What was sequenced was PBMCs or T cells enriched from blood (not recorded which). All receptors come from a man in his forties or fifties who had recovered from COVID-19.

The table lists this clone with a count of one. This chain uses TRBV5-6 with TRBJ1-2; TRBD1 is a possible D gene (5 bases). The CDR3 extends over 14 amino acids. V was cut by 6 bases and J by 9 bases, with 21 bases left in between. Germline V gene lookup returns CDR1 SGHDT and CDR2 YYEEEE. This CDR3 reads CASTLNSGVGSYTF. CDR3 nucleotides: TGTGCCAGCACCTTAAACTCGGGGGTTGGGAGCTACACCTTC. The variable domain in full, with the rest retrieved from reference TRBV5-6 and TRBJ1-2, is DAGVTQSPTHLIKTRGQQVTLRCSPKSGHDTVSWYQQALGQGPQFIFQYYEEEERQRGNFPDRFSGHQFPNYSSELNVNALLLGDSALYLCASTLNSGVGSYTFGSGTRLTVV.

The chain recombines TRBV6-5 with TRBJ2-7; D remains unclear. The CDR3 runs to 14 residues. In germline, CDR1 is MNHEY, CDR2 SVGAGI. The V and J ends lost 5 bases and 2 bases respectively, with 13 bases between them. CDR3 nucleotides: TGTGCCAGCAGTCTGGAGTCGCGGACCTACGAGCAGTACTTC. Translated: CASSLESRTYEQYF.

The genes are TRBV6-2 or TRBV6-3 and TRBJ2-7, with TRBD2 identical over 8 bases. Germline loops: CDR1 MNHEY, CDR2 SVGEGT. The CDR3 spans 16 residues. V lost 4 bases and J lost 0; bases outside the gene matches: 8. The CDR3 loop reads CASSSSRGRHSYEQYF. As DNA, the CDR3 is TGTGCCAGCAGTTCCTCCCGCGGGAGGCACTCCTACGAGCAGTACTTC.

The genes are TRBV5-1 and TRBJ2-2, with TRBD1 as a possible D gene (6 bases). The germline gives CDR1 SGHRS, CDR2 YFSETQ. Trimming took 0 bases from V and 7 from J, leaving 16 bases between them. CDR3 length equals 16 residues. CDR3 residues: CASSLEVARGNGELFF. Here the CDR3 DNA reads TGCGCCAGCAGCTTGGAAGTGGCTAGGGGGAACGGGGAGCTGTTTTTT.

The chain is built from TRBV2 and TRBJ1-1, with a weak D call TRBD1 (5 bases). Trimming pared 4 bases from V and 5 bases from J, leaving 11 bases between. The CDR3 contains 13 residues. Germline V gene lookup returns CDR1 SNHLY and CDR2 FYNNEI. CDR3 in amino acids: CASSAGYRTEAFF. The CDR3 DNA follows: TGTGCCAGCAGTGCAGGGTACAGGACTGAAGCTTTCTTT.